Listed here are 4 T cell receptor beta chains from one sample, sequenced in a study of T cell repertoires in cytomegalovirus infection. Antigens of these TCRs are unknown. MiXCR was run by TCRdb on the reads, yielding one entry per CDR3 protein. The sample carries about 310,000 distinct CDR3 sequences, 25% recorded once. Sequencing used cultured PBMCs, obtained from culture after CMV antigen stimulation. Source of these receptors: a human donor in good health (CMV status not recorded). Some clones in this sample may be carry-over from other donors' samples.

A few counts support this clonotype. J is TRBJ1-2 and V is TRBV4-1; the D gene is possibly TRBD1 (5 bases). CDR3 length: 13 amino acids. Germline CDR1 is MGHRA and CDR2 is YSYEKL. V was pared by 2 bases and J by 4 bases, with 8 bases between. CDR3 in DNA: TGCGCCAGCAGCCAACCAGACAGCTATGGCTACACCTTC. This translates into CASSQPDSYGYTF.

The CDR3 coding sequence is TGTGCCAGCAGAGCCGGGATCAGGGACGGGGAGCTGTTTTTT. Translating it yields CASRAGIRDGELFF. The chain has TRBV9 and TRBJ2-2; D is possibly TRBD1 or TRBD2 (5 bases each). Looked up from germline, CDR1 is SGDLS and CDR2 is YYNGEE. CDR3 length: 14 amino acids. With 5 bases removed from V and 7 bases from J, the gap between germline ends came to 15 bases.

In its sample, this clonotype was seen a few times. In DNA form, the CDR3 reads TGTGCCAGCAGGCCTCCGGGACTCAGGCACCAGGATCAAAAACTGTTTTTT. Translated: CASRPPGLRHQDQKLFF. The rearrangement uses TRBV27 and TRBJ1-4; D is possibly TRBD1 (5 bases). The germline CDR1 and CDR2 sequences are MNHEY and SMNVEV (reference sequence). V lost 6 bases and J lost 9, with 26 bases in between. The CDR3 is 17 residues long.

The gene calls are TRBV7-9 and TRBJ2-7; D remains unclear. V was clipped by 8 bases and J by 5 bases, with 19 bases between them. The CDR3 has 14 residues. Germline loops: CDR1 SEHNR, CDR2 FQNEAQ (reference sequence). The DNA for the CDR3 is TGTGCCAGCCACATTATAGAGATCGAAAACGAGCAGTACTTC. This gives the protein CASHIIEIENEQYF.